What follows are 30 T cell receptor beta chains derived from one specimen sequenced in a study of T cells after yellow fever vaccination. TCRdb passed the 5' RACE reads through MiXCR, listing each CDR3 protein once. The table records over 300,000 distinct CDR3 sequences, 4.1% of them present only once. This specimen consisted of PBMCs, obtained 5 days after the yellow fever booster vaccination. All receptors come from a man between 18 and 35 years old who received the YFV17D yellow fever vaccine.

CDR3 in DNA: TGTGCCAGCAGTTTGTTTCGTCGGAACACTGAAGCTTTCTTT. This codes for CASSLFRRNTEAFF. J is TRBJ1-1 and V is TRBV12-3 or TRBV12-4; D remains ambiguous. The CDR3 has 14 residues. Deletions cut 3 bases from V and 1 base from J, with 9 bases between.

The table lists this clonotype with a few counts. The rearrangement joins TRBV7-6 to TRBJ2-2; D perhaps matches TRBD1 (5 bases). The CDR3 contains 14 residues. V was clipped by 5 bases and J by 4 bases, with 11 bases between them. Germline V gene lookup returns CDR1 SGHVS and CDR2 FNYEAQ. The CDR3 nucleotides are TGTGCCAGCAGCGTCCGACAGTCCACCGGGGAGCTGTTTTTT. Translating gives CASSVRQSTGELFF. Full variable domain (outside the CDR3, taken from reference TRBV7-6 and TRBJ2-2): GAGVSQSPRYKVTKRGQDVALRCDPISGHVSLYWYRQALGQGPEFLTYFNYEAQQDKSGLPNDRFSAERPEGSISTLTIQRTEQRDSAMYRCASSVRQSTGELFFGEGSRLTVL.

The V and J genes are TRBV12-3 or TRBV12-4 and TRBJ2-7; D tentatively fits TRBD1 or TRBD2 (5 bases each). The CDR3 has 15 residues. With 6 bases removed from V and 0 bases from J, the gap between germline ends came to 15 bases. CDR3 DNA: TGTGCCAGCAGCCCCGCCGGGGCGAGCTCCTACGAGCAGTACTTC. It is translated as CASSPAGASSYEQYF.

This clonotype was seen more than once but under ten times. The CDR3 loop is CASSLVVGASTDTQYF. Here the CDR3 DNA reads TGTGCCAGCAGCTTAGTCGTAGGGGCTAGCACAGATACGCAGTATTTT. The V gene is TRBV11-2, the J gene TRBJ2-3; a weak D match, TRBD1 (5 bases). Deletions cut 1 base from V and 0 bases from J, with 11 bases between. Germline assignment: CDR1 SGHAT and CDR2 FQNNGV. The CDR3 extends over 16 amino acids.

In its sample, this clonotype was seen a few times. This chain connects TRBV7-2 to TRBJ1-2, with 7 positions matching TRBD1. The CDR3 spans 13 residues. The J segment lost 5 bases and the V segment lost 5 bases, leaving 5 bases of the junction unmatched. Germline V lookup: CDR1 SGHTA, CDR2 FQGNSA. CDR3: CASSGGGAYGYTF. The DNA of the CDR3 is TGTGCCAGCAGCGGAGGGGGCGCGTATGGCTACACCTTC.

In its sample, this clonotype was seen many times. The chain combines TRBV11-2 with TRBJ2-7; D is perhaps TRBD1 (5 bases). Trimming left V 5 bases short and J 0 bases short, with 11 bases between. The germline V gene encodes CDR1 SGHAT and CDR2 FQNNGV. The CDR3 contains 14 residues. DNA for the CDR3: TGTGCCAGCAGCCAACAGGCAAGCTCCTACGAGCAGTACGTC. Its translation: CASSQQASSYEQYV.

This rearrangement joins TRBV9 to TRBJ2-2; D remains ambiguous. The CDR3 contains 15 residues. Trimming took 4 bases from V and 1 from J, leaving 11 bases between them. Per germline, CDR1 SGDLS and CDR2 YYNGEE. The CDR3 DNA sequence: TGTGCCAGCAGCCCCCTTCTAGAGAACACCGGGGAGCTGTTTTTT. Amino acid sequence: CASSPLLENTGELFF.

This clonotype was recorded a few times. CDR3 nucleotides: TGTGCCAGCAGCGAACAAAACTCGTCCCCCGGTGAAGCTTTCTTT. Translated: CASSEQNSSPGEAFF. The chain has TRBV5-4 and TRBJ1-1; no firm D call. Germline V CDR1 and CDR2: SGHNT, YYREEE (reference sequence). This CDR3 is 15 amino acids long. Trimming removed 4 bases from V and 7 bases from J, with 20 bases in between.

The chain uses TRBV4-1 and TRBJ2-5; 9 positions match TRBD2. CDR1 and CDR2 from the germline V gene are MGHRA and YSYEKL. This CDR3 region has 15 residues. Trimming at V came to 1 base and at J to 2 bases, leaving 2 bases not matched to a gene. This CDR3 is CASSQAAGGQETQYF. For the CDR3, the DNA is TGCGCCAGCAGCCAAGCAGCGGGGGGTCAAGAGACCCAGTACTTC.

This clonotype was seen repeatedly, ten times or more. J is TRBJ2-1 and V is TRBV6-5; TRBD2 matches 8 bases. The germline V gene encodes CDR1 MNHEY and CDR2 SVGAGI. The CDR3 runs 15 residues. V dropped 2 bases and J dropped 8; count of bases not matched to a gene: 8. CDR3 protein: CASSYAHGGVDEQFF. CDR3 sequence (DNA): TGTGCCAGCAGTTACGCCCACGGGGGGGTCGATGAGCAGTTCTTC.

The CDR3 DNA is TGCAGTGCTAGACCCCTCCTCGCGGGGGTCACAGATACGCAGTATTTT. This gives the protein CSARPLLAGVTDTQYF. The chain has TRBV20-1 and TRBJ2-3; 7 nucleotides line up with TRBD2. Unmatched junction bases numbered 10, after V lost 2 bases and J lost 2 bases. CDR1 DFQATT and CDR2 SNEGSKA come from the germline V gene (reference sequence). The CDR3 has 16 residues.

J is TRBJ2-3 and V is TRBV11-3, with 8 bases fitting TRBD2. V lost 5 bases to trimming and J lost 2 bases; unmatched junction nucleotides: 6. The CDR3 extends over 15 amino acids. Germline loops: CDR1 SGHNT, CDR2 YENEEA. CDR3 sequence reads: CASSARGGLTDTQYF. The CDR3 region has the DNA TGTGCCAGCAGCGCACGGGGGGGCCTCACAGATACGCAGTATTTT.

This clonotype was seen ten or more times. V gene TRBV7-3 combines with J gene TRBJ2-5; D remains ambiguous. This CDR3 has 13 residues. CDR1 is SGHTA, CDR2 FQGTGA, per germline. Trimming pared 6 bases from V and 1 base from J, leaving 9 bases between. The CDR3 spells CASSLGPQETQYF. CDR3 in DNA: TGTGCCAGCAGTCTTGGACCCCAAGAGACCCAGTACTTC.

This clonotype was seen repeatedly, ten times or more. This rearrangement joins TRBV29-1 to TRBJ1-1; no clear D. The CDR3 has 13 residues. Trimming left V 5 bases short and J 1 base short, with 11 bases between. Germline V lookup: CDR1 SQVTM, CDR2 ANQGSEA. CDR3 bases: TGCAGCGTTCGGACCCAAGGGAACACTGAAGCTTTCTTT. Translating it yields CSVRTQGNTEAFF.

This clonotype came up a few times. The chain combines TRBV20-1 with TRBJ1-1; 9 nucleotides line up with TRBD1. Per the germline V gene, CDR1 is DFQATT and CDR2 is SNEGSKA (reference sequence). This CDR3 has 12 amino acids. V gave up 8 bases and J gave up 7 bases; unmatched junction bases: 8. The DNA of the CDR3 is TGCAGTCCGGGACAGGGTATATTTGAAGCTTTCTTT. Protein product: CSPGQGIFEAFF.

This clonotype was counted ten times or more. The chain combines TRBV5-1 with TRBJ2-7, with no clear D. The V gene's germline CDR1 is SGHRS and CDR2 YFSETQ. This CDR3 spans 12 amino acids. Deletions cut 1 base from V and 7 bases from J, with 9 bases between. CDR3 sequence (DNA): TGCGCCAGCAGCTTGAGTGGGCAAGAGCAGTACTTC. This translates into CASSLSGQEQYF. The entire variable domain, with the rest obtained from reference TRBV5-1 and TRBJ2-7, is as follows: KAGVTQTPRYLIKTRGQQVTLSCSPISGHRSVSWYQQTPGQGLQFLFEYFSETQRNKGNFPGRFSGRQFSNSRSEMNVSTLELGDSALYLCASSLSGQEQYFGPGTRLTVT.

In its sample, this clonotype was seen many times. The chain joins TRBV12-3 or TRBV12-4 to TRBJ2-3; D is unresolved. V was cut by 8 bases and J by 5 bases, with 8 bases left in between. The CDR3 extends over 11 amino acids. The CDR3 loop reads CASRLGDTQYF. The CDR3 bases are TGTGCCAGCCGACTGGGAGATACGCAGTATTTT.

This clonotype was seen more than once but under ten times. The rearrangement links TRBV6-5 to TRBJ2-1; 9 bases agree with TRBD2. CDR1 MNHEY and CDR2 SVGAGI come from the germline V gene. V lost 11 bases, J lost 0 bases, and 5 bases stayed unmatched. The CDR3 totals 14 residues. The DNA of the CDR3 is TGTGCCGCGGGGGGGCTAAGCTCCTACAATGAGCAGTTCTTC. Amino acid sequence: CAAGGLSSYNEQFF.

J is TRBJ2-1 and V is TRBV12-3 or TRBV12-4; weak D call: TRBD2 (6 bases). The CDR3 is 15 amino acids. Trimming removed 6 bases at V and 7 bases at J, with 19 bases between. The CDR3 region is CASRPRGLGSNEQFF. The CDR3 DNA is TGTGCCAGCAGACCGAGGGGACTCGGGTCGAATGAGCAGTTCTTC.

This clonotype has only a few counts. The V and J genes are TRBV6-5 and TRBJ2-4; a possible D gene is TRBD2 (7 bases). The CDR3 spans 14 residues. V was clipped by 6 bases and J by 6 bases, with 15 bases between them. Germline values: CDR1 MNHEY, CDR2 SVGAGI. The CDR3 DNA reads TGTGCCAGCAGGGACGACGGGGGGCTAAACATTCAGTACTTC. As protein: CASRDDGGLNIQYF.

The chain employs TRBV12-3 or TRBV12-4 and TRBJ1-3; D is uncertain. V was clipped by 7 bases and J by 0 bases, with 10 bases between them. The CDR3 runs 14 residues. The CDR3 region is CASTRGYSGNTIYF. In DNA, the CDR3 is TGTGCCAGCACCCGGGGTTACTCTGGAAACACCATATATTTT.

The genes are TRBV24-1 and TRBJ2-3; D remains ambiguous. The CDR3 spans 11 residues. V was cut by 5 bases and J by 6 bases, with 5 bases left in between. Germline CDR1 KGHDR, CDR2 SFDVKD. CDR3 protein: CATSVSDTQYF. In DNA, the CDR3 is TGTGCCACCAGTGTCTCTGATACGCAGTATTTT.

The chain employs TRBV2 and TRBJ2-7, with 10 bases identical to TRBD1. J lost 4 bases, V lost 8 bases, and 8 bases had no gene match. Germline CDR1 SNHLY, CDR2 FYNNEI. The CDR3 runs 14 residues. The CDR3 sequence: CASPRQGALYEQYV. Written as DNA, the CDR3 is TGTGCCAGCCCCCGACAGGGGGCCCTTTACGAGCAGTACGTC.

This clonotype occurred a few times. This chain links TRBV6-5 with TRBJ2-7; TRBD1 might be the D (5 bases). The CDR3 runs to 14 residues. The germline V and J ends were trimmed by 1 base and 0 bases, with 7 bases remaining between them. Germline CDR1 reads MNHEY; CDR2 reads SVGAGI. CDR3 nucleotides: TGTGCCAGCAGTTACTATCAGGGCTCCTACGAGCAGTACTTC. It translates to CASSYYQGSYEQYF.

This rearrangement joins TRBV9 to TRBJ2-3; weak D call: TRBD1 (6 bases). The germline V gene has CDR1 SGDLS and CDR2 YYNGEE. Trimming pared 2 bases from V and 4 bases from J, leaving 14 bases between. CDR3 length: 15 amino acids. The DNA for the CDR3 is TGTGCCAGCAGCGTGCAGGGGTGGGACGCAGATACGCAGTATTTT. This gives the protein CASSVQGWDADTQYF.

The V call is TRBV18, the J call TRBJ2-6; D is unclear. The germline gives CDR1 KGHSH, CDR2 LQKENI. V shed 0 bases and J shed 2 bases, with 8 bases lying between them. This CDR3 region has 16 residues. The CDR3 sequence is CASSPPDDPGANVLTF. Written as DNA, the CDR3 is TGTGCCAGCTCACCACCCGACGACCCTGGGGCCAACGTCCTGACTTTC.

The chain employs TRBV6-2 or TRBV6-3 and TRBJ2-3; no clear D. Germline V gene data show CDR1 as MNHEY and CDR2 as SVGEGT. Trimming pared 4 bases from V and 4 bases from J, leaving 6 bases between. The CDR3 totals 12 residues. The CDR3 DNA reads TGTGCCAGCAGTTCCCTGGCAGATACGCAGTATTTT. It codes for CASSSLADTQYF.

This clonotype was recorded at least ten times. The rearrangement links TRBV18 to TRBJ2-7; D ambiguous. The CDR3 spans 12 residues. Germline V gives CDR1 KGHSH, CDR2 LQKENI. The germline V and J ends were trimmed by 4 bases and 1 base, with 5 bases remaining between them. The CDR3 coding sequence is TGTGCCAGCTCACGCGAATCCTACGAGCAGTACTTC. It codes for CASSRESYEQYF. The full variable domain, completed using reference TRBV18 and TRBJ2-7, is NAGVMQNPRHLVRRRGQEARLRCSPMKGHSHVYWYRQLPEEGLKFMVYLQKENIIDESGMPKERFSAEFPKEGPSILRIQQVVRGDSAAYFCASSRESYEQYFGPGTRLTVT.

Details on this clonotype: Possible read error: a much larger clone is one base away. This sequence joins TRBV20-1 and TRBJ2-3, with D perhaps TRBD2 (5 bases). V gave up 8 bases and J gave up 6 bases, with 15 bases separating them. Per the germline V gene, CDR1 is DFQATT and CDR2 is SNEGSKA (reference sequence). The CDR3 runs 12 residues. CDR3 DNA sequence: TGCAGTACTGGTCGTTTAGCGGATACGCAGTATTTT. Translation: CSTGRLADTQYF.

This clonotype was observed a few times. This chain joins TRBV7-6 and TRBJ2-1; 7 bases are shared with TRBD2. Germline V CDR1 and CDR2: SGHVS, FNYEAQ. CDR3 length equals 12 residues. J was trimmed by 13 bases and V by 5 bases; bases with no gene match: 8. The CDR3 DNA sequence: TGTGCCAGCAGCCCCTCAGGGACTACTCAGTTCTTC. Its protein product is CASSPSGTTQFF. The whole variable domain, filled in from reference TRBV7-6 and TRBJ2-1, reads GAGVSQSPRYKVTKRGQDVALRCDPISGHVSLYWYRQALGQGPEFLTYFNYEAQQDKSGLPNDRFSAERPEGSISTLTIQRTEQRDSAMYRCASSPSGTTQFFGPGTRLTVL.